This T cell receptor (beta chain) was captured by sequencing in a study of blood T cell repertoires in COVID-19 (dated by TCRdb to 2020 to 2021). About the study as a whole: The collaborator samples originated in the United States, Italy and Spain and spanned the acute and convalescent phases of COVID-19. The material from the prospective study consisted of cDNA or gDNA derived from T cells, B-cell-depleted T cells, or PBMCs. Subjects who had been exposed to COVID-19, were actively infected with it, or had recovered from it provided the deeply sampled blood TCRbeta repertoires that made up the dataset. The repertoires were made available in a free public database intended to serve as a resource for research on the immune response to SARS-CoV-2. Samples were obtained from the ongoing ImmuneRACE study (first 160 participants) and from roughly 1,300 subjects provided by 6 global collaborators. The sample metadata nearly always contained a de-identified subject ID, COVID-19 status, age in years and sex. HLA class I and class II types, where available, came from metadata supplied by the sample provider rather than from assay-based typing.

Concerning this clone itself: Its cognate antigen has yet to be identified. Nothing much larger sits one base from this clone, and base qualities are not available.

Overall study results and their limits: The quantity of clinical and demographic metadata differed by source and by participant and was supplied without curation.

TCRbeta CDR3 regions were amplified from genomic DNA by means of the immunoSEQ Assay, a bias-controlled multiplex PCR. As for the authors' bioinformatics: The number of nucleated cells in each sample was estimated by amplification of reference gene primers within the assay. To quantify the absolute abundance of each unique TCRbeta CDR3 rearrangement, sequence reads were collapsed and filtered. For each sample, productive Simpson clonality was calculated by taking the square root of Simpson's diversity index across productive rearrangements. TCRdb took this table from immuneACCESS and kept in-frame rearrangements with V and J called. Such tables lack part of the clones; where checked against another copy, unresolved V genes explain under half of the gap, and the rest is unexplained. The V and J calls and clone size are taken from that table; D and trimming were inferred from the DNA. This sample has fewer than 250,000 clones in its table, and around four fifths of those were observed once. Of the sample, about 2.7% falls within the top ten clones.

Collaborating institutions collected whole blood in K2EDTA tubes following their own protocols. For TCRbeta analysis, collaborators shipped samples as frozen whole blood, isolated PBMCs, or DNA extracted from either of those sample types. Sample: peripheral blood. This clonotype was obtained from a woman aged 35 to 49 with active or convalescent COVID-19.

CDR3 region: CASSPAARLAGETQYF. The nucleotide sequence reads TGCGCCAGCAGCCCCGCAGCCCGACTAGCGGGGGAGACCCAGTACTTC. The chain was built from TRBV5-1 and TRBJ2-5, and 11 bases in between align with TRBD2. V ends up 4 bases short and J 5 bases short, with an unmatched junction base count of 10. The CDR3 measures 16 amino acids from cysteine to phenylalanine. CDR3 DNA is the only sequence kept; it has 48 bases, read in frame from the first base. The germline V gene specifies SGHRS as CDR1 and YFSETQ as CDR2.